A single sample gave rise to the 20 T cell receptor beta chains below, sequenced in a study of cytomegalovirus exposure and HLA in healthy donors. The primer mix had 60 Vbeta and 13 Jbeta primers. The method was immunoSEQ multiplex PCR; TCRdb's version includes in-frame clones alone and lacks a portion of them. The profile covers under 200,000 clones, with roughly 84% appearing a single time and roughly 0.38% taken by the ten largest. The sample taken for sequencing was PBMCs. These receptors were obtained from a boy aged 2 to 9 in good health and CMV-seronegative.

The rearrangement links TRBV5-1 to TRBJ2-7; weak D call: TRBD1 (6 bases). This CDR3 region has 15 residues. Germline CDR1 SGHRS, CDR2 YFSETQ. V lost 0 bases and J lost 2, with 12 bases in between. The CDR3 loop reads CASSLGGDRTYEQYF. The CDR3, as DNA: TGCGCCAGCAGCTTGGGGGGAGACAGGACCTACGAGCAGTACTTC.

This clone has just one count. The chain carries TRBV9 and TRBJ2-3; TRBD2 might be the D (5 bases). V gave up 3 bases and J gave up 5 bases, with 7 bases separating them. Per germline, CDR1 SGDLS and CDR2 YYNGEE. The CDR3 extends over 12 amino acids. CDR3: CASSGGGDTQYF. For the CDR3, the DNA is TGTGCCAGCAGCGGAGGAGGAGATACGCAGTATTTT.

V gene TRBV7-2 combines with J gene TRBJ2-2; D gene uncertain. The ends were cut back, 7 bases at V and 3 bases at J, with 15 bases in the middle. Germline V gene data show CDR1 as SGHTA and CDR2 as FQGNSA. The CDR3 has 15 residues. CDR3 protein: CASTSRVFYTGELFF. CDR3 coding DNA: TGTGCCAGCACCTCCCGGGTCTTCTACACCGGGGAGCTGTTTTTT.

The gene calls are TRBV5-1 and TRBJ2-7, with 13 nucleotides matching TRBD2. CDR3 size: 15 residues. Germline V gives CDR1 SGHRS, CDR2 YFSETQ. The trim removed 4 bases at V and 7 bases at J, leaving 8 bases unmatched. CDR3 nucleotide sequence: TGCGCCAGCAGCCCAGGACTAGCGGGAGCCCGAGAGCAGTACTTC. Its protein product is CASSPGLAGAREQYF.

The chain has TRBV6-1 and TRBJ2-1; D uncertain. Trimming removed 8 bases from V and 0 bases from J, with 11 bases in between. Germline-derived CDR1 and CDR2 are MNHNS and SASEGT. This CDR3 has 14 amino acids. The CDR3 nucleotides read TGTGCCAGCTGCAAATCTAGCTCCTACAATGAGCAGTTCTTC. Residues: CASCKSSSYNEQFF.

The J gene is TRBJ2-7, the V gene TRBV6-5; D perhaps matches TRBD2 (6 bases). The CDR3 loop spans 16 amino acids. Germline values: CDR1 MNHEY, CDR2 SVGAGI. V shed 0 bases and J shed 2 bases, with 14 bases lying between them. CDR3 DNA: TGTGCCAGCAGTTACTCGGAGGGGAAGCTAACCTACGAGCAGTACTTC. Translating it yields CASSYSEGKLTYEQYF.

The V and J genes are TRBV6-5 and TRBJ1-5; D is perhaps TRBD1 (6 bases). The germline V gene has CDR1 MNHEY and CDR2 SVGAGI. CDR3 length: 14 amino acids. V was trimmed by 2 bases and J by 4 bases, leaving 9 bases between them. The chain's CDR3 is CASSYTTGNQPQHF. The CDR3 DNA sequence: TGTGCCAGCAGTTACACTACAGGGAATCAGCCCCAGCATTTT.

The J gene is TRBJ1-1, the V gene TRBV14; D not certain. V was trimmed by 0 bases and J by 1 base, leaving 12 bases between them. This CDR3 spans 16 amino acids. Germline CDR1 reads SGHDN; CDR2 reads FVKESK. In DNA form, the CDR3 reads TGTGCCAGCAGCCAAGACTTAGTGGTACGGAACACTGAAGCTTTCTTT. This gives the protein CASSQDLVVRNTEAFF.

The chain links TRBV13 to TRBJ2-5; 9 nucleotides agree with TRBD1. The assigned J gene may be wrong: the sequence end matches TRBJ2-7 better. The CDR3 spans 15 residues. CDR1 and CDR2 from the germline V gene are PRHDT and FYEKMQ (reference sequence). CDR3 sequence: CASSRRPDRGYEQYF. The CDR3 bases are TGTGCCAGCAGCCGACGCCCGGACAGGGGCTACGAGCAGTACTTC.

The rearrangement joins TRBV27 to TRBJ2-7; TRBD2 aligns across 7 bases. Germline-derived CDR1 and CDR2 are MNHEY and SMNVEV (reference sequence). J lost 2 bases, V lost 3 bases, and 4 bases had no gene match. CDR3 size: 14 residues. The CDR3 region has the DNA TGTGCCAGCAGTTTGGCAGCGGGACCCTACGAGCAGTACTTC. It is translated as CASSLAAGPYEQYF.

The J gene is TRBJ2-7, the V gene TRBV7-9, with D possibly matching TRBD1 (6 bases). The V gene lost 5 bases and the J gene lost 0 bases, with 11 bases spanning the gap. Looked up from germline, CDR1 is SEHNR and CDR2 is FQNEAQ (reference sequence). CDR3 length: 14 amino acids. CDR3 amino acids: CASSDDRSSYEQYF. The CDR3 region has the DNA TGTGCCAGCAGCGACGACAGGAGCTCCTACGAGCAGTACTTC.

V usage is TRBV19 and J usage is TRBJ2-1; the match to TRBD2 covers 14 bases. Germline CDR1 LNHDA, CDR2 SQIVND (reference sequence). The junction had 5 bases not matched to a gene; V was cut back by 5 bases and J by 8 bases. CDR3 length equals 15 residues. CDR3: CASSRTSGRLYEQFF. The CDR3 nucleotides are TGTGCCAGTAGTCGGACTAGCGGGAGGCTATATGAGCAGTTCTTC.

CDR3 sequence (DNA): TGTGCTAGTGGTTTGGTACTTGGACAGGGGGATTCTTATGGCTACACCTTC. It codes for CASGLVLGQGDSYGYTF. This chain links TRBV12-5 with TRBJ1-2; 10 bases agree with TRBD1. V was clipped by 0 bases and J by 5 bases; unmatched bases: 9. Germline assignment: CDR1 LGHNT and CDR2 FRNRAP. The length of the CDR3 is 17 residues.

The DNA for the CDR3 is TGTGCCAGCTCATTAACCAGAATGGACAGGGTGGAGGTACGCAATCAGCCCCAGCATTTT. It is translated as CASSLTRMDRVEVRNQPQHF. V is TRBV18 and J is TRBJ1-5; TRBD1 matches 8 bases. This CDR3 has 20 residues. Trimming at V came to 5 bases and at J to 2 bases, leaving 20 bases not matched to a gene. Germline assignment: CDR1 KGHSH and CDR2 LQKENI.

This clone was seen just once. The chain couples TRBV7-2 to TRBJ2-7; TRBD2 is a possible D gene (6 bases). Germline V gives CDR1 SGHTA, CDR2 FQGNSA. This CDR3 has 16 residues. The ends were cut back, 5 bases at V and 2 bases at J, with 19 bases in the middle. Written as DNA, the CDR3 is TGTGCCAGCAGCCCTAGCGCAGGCCTAGGGGCCTACGAGCAGTACTTC. Translated: CASSPSAGLGAYEQYF. Complete variable domain (other parts from reference TRBV7-2 and TRBJ2-7): GAGVSQSPSNKVTEKGKDVELRCDPISGHTALYWYRQSLGQGLEFLIYFQGNSAPDKSGLPSDRFSAERTGGSVSTLTIQRTQQEDSAVYLCASSPSAGLGAYEQYFGPGTRLTVT.

This clone was detected only a few times. The V call is TRBV10-3, the J call TRBJ1-1; TRBD1 matches at 7 bases. The CDR3 has 16 amino acids. V lost 6 bases and J lost 1; bases outside the gene matches: 11. The germline V gene has CDR1 ENHRY and CDR2 SYGVKD. This CDR3 is CAISAIPRTGNTEAFF. The DNA for the CDR3 is TGTGCCATCAGCGCCATACCACGGACAGGGAACACTGAAGCTTTCTTT.

The chain is built from TRBV4-2 and TRBJ1-2; possible D gene TRBD1, 5 bases. Trimming took 6 bases from V and 4 from J, leaving 18 bases between them. Germline values: CDR1 LGHNA, CDR2 YNFKEQ. The CDR3 is made up of 15 amino acids. The CDR3 protein is CASRESGREVYGYTF. DNA for the CDR3: TGTGCCAGCAGGGAAAGCGGCAGGGAGGTCTATGGCTACACCTTC.

The chain couples TRBV10-3 to TRBJ1-2; 10 bases are a match to TRBD1. CDR3 length: 21 residues. The V segment lost 0 bases and the J segment 8 bases; nucleotides outside the gene matches: 24. Germline assignment: CDR1 ENHRY and CDR2 SYGVKD. The CDR3, as DNA: TGTGCCATCAGTGAGTCTCCTCTTAGCGGACAGGGGGATCTCATAGAGAAAGGCTACACCTTC. This encodes CAISESPLSGQGDLIEKGYTF.

This chain links TRBV27 with TRBJ1-3; 8 bases are shared with TRBD1. The CDR3 length is 15 residues. Germline lookup yields CDR1 MNHEY and CDR2 SMNVEV (reference sequence). The J segment lost 2 bases and the V segment lost 2 bases, leaving 2 bases of the junction unmatched. DNA for the CDR3: TGTGCCAGCAGTTTAAGGACAGGGACTGGAAACACCATATATTTT. This translates into CASSLRTGTGNTIYF.

The chain couples TRBV9 to TRBJ2-7; 9 nucleotides agree with TRBD1. CDR1 and CDR2 (germline): SGDLS, YYNGEE. The V gene end was trimmed by 3 bases and the J gene end by 1 base; junction bases not matched to a gene: 11. CDR3 size: 17 residues. DNA of the CDR3: TGTGCCAGCAGCGACCCTACCCCCGGGACAGGGTCCTACGAGCAGTACTTC. Protein sequence: CASSDPTPGTGSYEQYF.